What follows describes a single T cell receptor beta chain. Trimming pared 2 bases from V and 5 bases from J, leaving 16 bases between. This CDR3 has 15 residues. CDR1 is SGHDT, CDR2 YYEEEE, per germline. MiXCR, run by TCRdb on the 5' RACE reads, gives a single entry per CDR3 protein. The table has hundreds of thousands of distinct CDR3 sequences, around 12% seen once. This sample is drawn from a study of identical twins. These records were also assigned to another study, of yellow fever vaccine responses in identical twins.

The chain employs TRBV5-6 and TRBJ1-2, with D perhaps TRBD1 (5 bases). Sequenced material: PBMCs. This sequence was found in a woman under 30 in good health. As DNA, the CDR3 is TGTGCCAGCAGCTTCCGGGACTCTTTCGGATATGGCTACACCTTC. Translated: CASSFRDSFGYGYTF.